Listed below are T cell receptor beta chains from one sample, sequenced in a study of PD-1 blockade in mismatch repair-deficient tumors. The assay was immunoSEQ multiplex PCR, and TCRdb's table has in-frame clones only and misses some. In the table there are approximately 22,000 clones, 80% to 90% of which are singletons. The starting material was peripheral blood, obtained 2 weeks after starting pembrolizumab. All receptors come from an adult with mismatch repair-deficient cancer. The CDR3 runs from the conserved cysteine through the conserved F or W. A D gene is named only where the DNA matches it firmly. Expanded clones are given a class, and other clones once, few, many or no size at all.

-,-,TRBJ2-7,TRBV4-1,TGCGCCAGCAGCCAAGTTTCTAGTGACCTCGAGCAGTACTTC,CASSQVSSDLEQYF
-,TRBD2,TRBJ2-3,TRBV6-5,TGTGCCAGCACCAGAGCGGGAACGTCAGATACGCAGTATTTT,CASTRAGTSDTQYF
-,TRBD2,TRBJ2-1,TRBV28,TGTGCCAGCAGTTTCTTACTAGCGGGCTACAATGAGCAGTTCTTC,CASSFLLAGYNEQFF
-,-,TRBJ2-5,TRBV30,TGTGCCTGGAGTGTAGGGGACCCTACCCAAGAGACCCAGTACTTC,CAWSVGDPTQETQYF
-,TRBD2,TRBJ2-5,TRBV19,TGTGCCAGTAGTCCACTAGCGGGAGTGGGAGAGACCCAGTACTTC,CASSPLAGVGETQYF
-,TRBD1,TRBJ2-4,TRBV11-1,TGTGCCAGCAGCTTAGGACAGGGTCGAGATAAAGACATTCAGTACTTC,CASSLGQGRDKDIQYF
few,-,TRBJ1-1,TRBV7-9,TGTGCCAGCAGCTTAGACATGAAGAACACTGAAGCTTTCTTT,CASSLDMKNTEAFF
-,TRBD1,TRBJ1-4,TRBV6-6,TGTGCCACCTTTGACAGGGGGCGGAATGAAAAACTGTTTTTT,CATFDRGRNEKLFF
once,-,TRBJ1-1,TRBV5-4,TGTGCCAGCAGCTTGGGGTATCAGAGTACTGAAGCTTTCTTT,CASSLGYQSTEAFF
-,TRBD2,TRBJ2-1,TRBV12-5,TGTGCTAGTGGTTTGGTACTTTCTGGGACTAGCGGGAGGGCCAGCAATGAGCAGTTCTTC,CASGLVLSGTSGRASNEQFF
-,-,TRBJ2-1,TRBV9,TGTGCCAGCAGCGTAGGACCCGGGGACAATGAGCAGTTCTTC,CASSVGPGDNEQFF
-,-,TRBJ2-7,TRBV28,TGTGCCAGCAGTGAAGACGGATCCGTTTACGAGCAGTACTTC,CASSEDGSVYEQYF
-,TRBD2,TRBJ2-3,TRBV29-1,TGCAGCGTTGGCGGGGGAGGGCCGTTCGCAGATACGCAGTATTTT,CSVGGGGPFADTQYF
-,TRBD1,TRBJ1-3,TRBV7-6,TGTGCCAGCAGCCAGATCGCAGGGGGCATCGGGTCTGGAAACACCATATATTTT,CASSQIAGGIGSGNTIYF
-,-,TRBJ2-5,TRBV7-8,TGTGCCAGCAGCTTTTTTGAAGCAGGGGAGACCCAGTACTTC,CASSFFEAGETQYF
-,TRBD1,TRBJ2-5,TRBV10-2,TGCGCCAGCAGTGAGAGGGACAGGGGCCCCGAGACCCAGTACTTC,CASSERDRGPETQYF
-,TRBD2,TRBJ2-7,TRBV10-3,TGTGCCATCAGCGGGGAGGGGAAGCAGTACTTC,CAISGEGKQYF
once,TRBD2,TRBJ2-1,TRBV7-9,TGTGCCAGCAGCGCGACTAGCGGTCACAATGAGCAGTTCTTC,CASSATSGHNEQFF
-,TRBD1,TRBJ2-7,TRBV4-3,TGCGCCAGCAGCCAAGCAAGGCTGGGACAGGACTCCTACGAGCAGTACTTC,CASSQARLGQDSYEQYF
-,TRBD2,TRBJ2-3,TRBV6-6,TGTGCCAGCAGTTCCTACGGGACTAGCGGCACAGATACGCAGTATTTT,CASSSYGTSGTDTQYF
-,-,TRBJ2-2,TRBV7-6,TGTGCCAGCAGCTTATTAGTGACAGATCCGAAGGGGGGGGAGCTGTTTTTT,CASSLLVTDPKGGELFF
-,-,TRBJ2-2,TRBV19,TGTGCCAGTACCATGCTTTGGTCAAAATTTCCCGGGGAGCTGTTTTTT,CASTMLWSKFPGELFF
few,-,TRBJ2-7,TRBV29-1,TGCAGCGTTGCTTGGGACGAGCAGTACTTC,CSVAWDEQYF
-,-,TRBJ2-1,TRBV19,TGTGCCAGTAGTATAGGAGGGACCCCCAATGAGCAGTTCTTC,CASSIGGTPNEQFF
-,-,TRBJ2-7,TRBV7-9,TGTGCCAGCAGCTTAGCGACGCTAGGCGGTTCCGAGCAGTACTTC,CASSLATLGGSEQYF
-,TRBD1,TRBJ1-1,TRBV27,TGTGCCAGCAGTCAAATGGGACAGCCGGGGAACACTGAAGCTTTCTTT,CASSQMGQPGNTEAFF
-,-,TRBJ2-1,TRBV7-9,TGTGCCAGCAGCCAGACCCGGACAAGTACTAGCTCCTACAATGAGCAGTTCTTC,CASSQTRTSTSSYNEQFF
-,-,TRBJ2-5,TRBV9,TGTGCCAGCAGCGTAGAGGTCAGCAAAGAGACCCAGTACTTC,CASSVEVSKETQYF
-,-,TRBJ1-4,TRBV7-9,TGTGCCAGCAGCTTAGATGGGGTTTCCGGAAAACTGTTTTTT,CASSLDGVSGKLFF
-,-,TRBJ1-3,TRBV4-1,TGCGCCAGCAGCCAGTTCGGCCTCCCAGGTGGAAACACCATATATTTT,CASSQFGLPGGNTIYF
-,-,TRBJ2-5,TRBV7-8,TGTGCCAGCAGCCCTAGTCGACTAGGACTTTTAGAGACCCAGTACTTC,CASSPSRLGLLETQYF
-,-,TRBJ1-1,TRBV20-1,TGCAGTGCTAGAGGGAACACTGAAGCTTTCTTT,CSARGNTEAFF
-,-,TRBJ2-7,TRBV6-1,TGTGCCAGCAGTGAATGGGTCAGGGGGGTCTACGAGCAGTACTTC,CASSEWVRGVYEQYF
-,TRBD2,TRBJ2-7,TRBV15,TGTGCCACCAGCAGAGATGCGGGGGACGAGCAGTACTTC,CATSRDAGDEQYF
once,TRBD2,TRBJ2-7,TRBV30,TGTGCCTGGAGAGCTCTAGCGGACTACGAGCAGTACTTC,CAWRALADYEQYF
-,-,TRBJ2-2,TRBV5-1,TGCGCCAGCAGCTTGTCGGGCGCGGTGGAGCTGTTTTTT,CASSLSGAVELFF
-,-,TRBJ2-7,TRBV30,TGTGCCTGGAGTGTTCCCCAGAAATACGAGCAGTACTTC,CAWSVPQKYEQYF
-,-,TRBJ2-7,TRBV11-2,TGTGCCAGCAGCAGGACTGCCCCCTACGAGCAGTACTTC,CASSRTAPYEQYF
once,-,TRBJ2-3,TRBV6-5,TGTGCCAGCAAGAGAGGAGATACGCAGTATTTT,CASKRGDTQYF
-,-,TRBJ1-2,TRBV19,TGTGCCAGTAGTATAGGTAACCCCGGGGCTGCTACCGGCTACACCTTC,CASSIGNPGAATGYTF
-,-,TRBJ1-1,TRBV27,-,CASSTSTTRGEAFF
-,-,TRBJ2-7,TRBV6-5,TGTGCCAGCAGTGAAGAGGGAGAGCAGTACTTC,CASSEEGEQYF
-,-,TRBJ2-1,TRBV9,TGTGCCAGCAGTGCCCCCCGCAATGAGCAGTTCTTC,CASSAPRNEQFF
-,TRBD1,TRBJ1-1,TRBV29-1,TGCAGCGTTGGCCGTGGACAGGCGAACACTGAAGCTTTCTTT,CSVGRGQANTEAFF
-,-,TRBJ2-7,TRBV5-6,TGTGCCAGCAGCTTGGGGGCTACCCTCTACGAGCAGTACTTC,CASSLGATLYEQYF
few,TRBD1,TRBJ2-7,TRBV4-1,TGCGCCAGCAGCCACGGGGGACAGGGGGTCTACGAGCAGTACTTC,CASSHGGQGVYEQYF
few,TRBD2,TRBJ2-7,TRBV7-2,TGTGCCAGCAGCTTAGGGCCGCGATTCGGGAGGACCTACGAGCAGTACTTC,CASSLGPRFGRTYEQYF
-,-,TRBJ2-2,TRBV12-1,TGTGCCAGCAGCCTGAACCCGGGACAGGGGGCGGGTAACACCGGGGAGCTGTTTTTT,CASSLNPGQGAGNTGELFF
-,-,TRBJ2-2,TRBV19,TGTGCCAGTAATACGGGAAGTTCATACGGGGAGCTGTTTTTT,CASNTGSSYGELFF
-,-,TRBJ2-7,TRBV18,TGTGCCAGCTCACCACAGGGGTCCCGGTCCTACGAGCAGTACTTC,CASSPQGSRSYEQYF
medium-sized,TRBD1,TRBJ2-7,TRBV4-1,TGCGCCAGCAGCCAAGGGGACAGGGACTCCTACGAGCAGTACTTC,CASSQGDRDSYEQYF